This entry lists 20 T cell receptor beta chains sequenced from one sample in a study of cytotoxic CD8 clonotypes in ibrutinib-treated CLL. Assay: immunoSEQ multiplex PCR; the TCRdb copy retains only in-frame clones and omits some. Of approximately 100,000 clones listed, around 73% are singletons. This sample comprised PBMCs, obtained after 12 months of ibrutinib treatment. Receptors originate from a human donor with chronic lymphocytic leukemia.

This clone was recorded once. This sequence joins TRBV15 and TRBJ1-2; D not resolved. The CDR3 sequence is 13 residues long. Germline V gene lookup returns CDR1 LNHNV and CDR2 YYDKDF (reference sequence). Trimming cost V 5 bases and J 1 base, with 8 bases left between them. The CDR3 protein is CATSEGRNYGYTF. The CDR3 region has the DNA TGTGCCACCAGCGAAGGACGTAACTATGGCTACACCTTC.

As for this clone: One end of the junction does not line up with germline, which may come from a read error. The CDR3 sequence is CASSEVSGQLGSSLVF. The CDR3 DNA reads TGTGCCAGCAGTGAAGTCTCGGGACAGCTAGGGTCCTCCTTAGTTTTT. The chain joins TRBV2 to TRBJ1-4, with TRBD1 identical over 7 bases. The CDR3 contains 16 residues. Germline V gene lookup returns CDR1 SNHLY and CDR2 FYNNEI.

The genes are TRBV11-2 and TRBJ2-4; TRBD2 might be the D (6 bases). Germline-derived CDR1 and CDR2 are SGHAT and FQNNGV. This CDR3 is built from 12 residues. V was cut by 8 bases and J by 7 bases, with 12 bases left in between. In DNA, the CDR3 is TGTGCCAGCGGGGGGATCAAGAACATTCAGTACTTC. Translating gives CASGGIKNIQYF. Using reference TRBV11-2 and TRBJ2-4 for the parts outside the CDR3, the full variable domain is EAGVAQSPRYKIIEKRQSVAFWCNPISGHATLYWYQQILGQGPKLLIQFQNNGVVDDSQLPKDRFSAERLKGVDSTLKIQPAKLEDSAVYLCASGGIKNIQYFGAGTRLSVL.

This chain joins TRBV28 and TRBJ1-6; 8 nucleotides agree with TRBD1. The CDR3 covers 16 residues. Germline-derived CDR1 and CDR2 are MDHEN and SYDVKM. V lost 5 bases to trimming and J lost 7 bases; unmatched junction nucleotides: 10. As DNA, the CDR3 is TGTGCCAGCAGTAGTTCCCGGGACAGGCAAAATTCACCCCTCCACTTT. This encodes CASSSSRDRQNSPLHF.

V and J are TRBV2 and TRBJ1-5; maybe TRBD1 (5 bases). V lost 4 bases and J 6 bases, leaving 19 bases between the germline ends. The CDR3 consists of 16 residues. Germline CDR1 SNHLY, CDR2 FYNNEI. The CDR3 bases are TGTGCCAGCAGTGTTCAGGGAATGGATTTAGGTCAGCCCCAGCATTTT. It encodes CASSVQGMDLGQPQHF.

This clone turned up a few times. The chain joins TRBV7-3 to TRBJ1-1, with unresolved D. Deletions cut 1 base from V and 8 bases from J, with 14 bases between. The CDR3 consists of 14 residues. The germline V gene has CDR1 SGHTA and CDR2 FQGTGA. CDR3 bases: TGTGCCAGCAGCTTAAGGCCAGGCGTACAGGAAGCTTTCTTT. Protein sequence: CASSLRPGVQEAFF.

The V call is TRBV2, the J call TRBJ1-5; D remains unclear. The CDR3 is 13 amino acids. Germline loops: CDR1 SNHLY, CDR2 FYNNEI. Trimming removed 5 bases at V and 3 bases at J, with 8 bases between. This CDR3 reads CASSFSNNQPQHF. The DNA for the CDR3 is TGTGCCAGCAGTTTTTCTAACAATCAGCCCCAGCATTTT.

Only a few counts were recorded for this clone. This rearrangement joins TRBV15 to TRBJ1-5, with D hard to call. The germline CDR1 and CDR2 sequences are LNHNV and YYDKDF (reference sequence). V dropped 2 bases and J dropped 5 bases, with 10 bases sitting between them. The CDR3 extends over 14 amino acids. The CDR3 nucleotides read TGTGCCACCAGCAGACGGGATAAGGATCAGCCCCAGCATTTT. This sequence encodes CATSRRDKDQPQHF. The whole variable domain, remainder taken from reference TRBV15 and TRBJ1-5, is DAMVIQNPRYQVTQFGKPVTLSCSQTLNHNVMYWYQQKSSQAPKLLFHYYDKDFNNEADTPDNFQSRRPNTSFCFLDIRSPGLGDTAMYLCATSRRDKDQPQHFGDGTRLSIL.

DNA of the CDR3: TGCGCCAGCAGCGGGACTGTAAGCACGTCCGAGCAGTACTTC. This codes for CASSGTVSTSEQYF. The chain recombines TRBV5-1 with TRBJ2-7, with D possibly TRBD2 on 6 matching bases. The V gene's germline CDR1 is SGHRS and CDR2 YFSETQ. Trimming took off 4 bases at V and 6 bases at J, with 17 bases between the two ends. The CDR3 length is 14 residues.

This clone was counted many times. The chain carries TRBV18 and TRBJ2-2; D unresolved. Germline assignment: CDR1 KGHSH and CDR2 LQKENI. V lost 5 bases to trimming and J lost 6 bases, with 10 bases between them. The CDR3 runs to 13 residues. In nucleotides, the CDR3 is TGTGCCAGCTCAACACGCCGGGCCGGGGAGCTGTTTTTT. Protein sequence: CASSTRRAGELFF.

The chain combines TRBV19 with TRBJ1-5, with D perhaps matching TRBD1 (6 bases). The V and J ends lost 1 base and 0 bases respectively, with 19 bases between them. The CDR3 spans 19 residues. CDR1 is LNHDA, CDR2 SQIVND, per germline (reference sequence). CDR3 residues: CASSIVRSDSTFSNQPQHF. The CDR3 nucleotides read TGTGCCAGTAGTATAGTTCGGTCGGACAGCACCTTTAGCAATCAGCCCCAGCATTTT.

This chain joins TRBV30 and TRBJ2-5; D is ambiguous. The CDR3 is made up of 13 amino acids. Trimming shortened V by 5 bases and J by 1 base, and 11 bases separated the two germline ends. Germline CDR1 reads GTSNPN; CDR2 reads SVGIG (reference sequence). CDR3 nucleotide sequence: TGTGCCTGGGGCCCCGGCTTCCAAGAGACCCAGTACTTC. Its translation is CAWGPGFQETQYF.

This clone has a count of ten or more. This rearrangement joins TRBV5-1 to TRBJ2-5; TRBD2 agrees at 7 bases. This CDR3 spans 14 amino acids. Losses at the gene ends were 0 bases for V and 4 bases for J; bases not matched to a gene: 3. Per the germline V gene, CDR1 is SGHRS and CDR2 is YFSETQ. The CDR3 sequence is CASSLAGGGETQYF. The CDR3 coding sequence is TGCGCCAGCAGCTTGGCCGGCGGGGGAGAGACCCAGTACTTC.

This chain joins TRBV5-1 and TRBJ1-1; 7 positions agree with TRBD1. J gave up 4 bases and V 3 bases, and 12 bases lay outside the gene matches. CDR3 length: 16 amino acids. Germline assignment: CDR1 SGHRS and CDR2 YFSETQ. For the CDR3, the DNA is TGCGCCAGCAGCTCCCGACAGGGAATAAGGGGCACTGAAGCTTTCTTT. Residues: CASSSRQGIRGTEAFF.

This clone has a handful of counts. The rearrangement uses TRBV7-9 and TRBJ1-5, with no clear D. This CDR3 contains 14 residues. V lost 5 bases, J lost 5 bases, and 13 bases lay in between. Germline-derived CDR1 and CDR2 are SEHNR and FQNEAQ (reference sequence). The CDR3 protein is CASSAGAQYQPQHF. Written as DNA, the CDR3 is TGTGCCAGCAGCGCTGGAGCCCAATATCAGCCCCAGCATTTT.

The chain carries TRBV28 and TRBJ1-3; D ambiguous. Trimming took 3 bases from V and 0 from J, leaving 6 bases between them. Germline CDR1 MDHEN, CDR2 SYDVKM. CDR3 length: 14 residues. The CDR3 protein is CASSFVSSGNTIYF. CDR3 nucleotides: TGTGCCAGCAGTTTTGTAAGCTCTGGAAACACCATATATTTT.

This rearrangement joins TRBV29-1 to TRBJ2-5, with D perhaps TRBD2 (6 bases). This CDR3 is built from 16 residues. Trimming removed 4 bases from V and 2 bases from J, with 20 bases in between. Germline assignment: CDR1 SQVTM and CDR2 ANQGSEA. CDR3 DNA sequence: TGCAGCGTTGTAGGGGCGCGGGGAGTGAGGCAAGAGACCCAGTACTTC. Residues: CSVVGARGVRQETQYF.

The genes are TRBV10-3 and TRBJ2-7, with D perhaps being TRBD1 or TRBD2 (5 bases each). V was cut by 4 bases and J by 5 bases, with 18 bases left in between. CDR1 ENHRY and CDR2 SYGVKD come from the germline V gene. This CDR3 is built from 15 residues. Written as DNA, the CDR3 is TGTGCCATCAGTGCCAAGGGGAGTCTCTTGGACGAGCAGTACTTC. Translating gives CAISAKGSLLDEQYF.

J is TRBJ2-2 and V is TRBV9, with D tentatively TRBD1 (6 bases). The germline V gene encodes CDR1 SGDLS and CDR2 YYNGEE. V gave up 0 bases and J gave up 2 bases, with 14 bases separating them. The length of the CDR3 is 17 residues. CDR3 DNA sequence: TGTGCCAGCAGCGTAGTAGGTTCGGGGACAAACACCGGGGAGCTGTTTTTT. This encodes CASSVVGSGTNTGELFF.

This clone was seen more than once but under ten times. CDR3 sequence (DNA): TGTGCCAGCAGCTCCCGGGAAGGCGCTGAAGCTTTCTTT. It is translated as CASSSREGAEAFF. The gene calls are TRBV7-3 and TRBJ1-1; no reliable D call. The CDR3 runs 13 residues. Trimming removed 4 bases at V and 6 bases at J, with 12 bases between. Germline lookup yields CDR1 SGHTA and CDR2 FQGTGA.